The source of this T cell receptor beta chain is a study of vaccination effects on CD4 cells after COVID-19 (dated by TCRdb to the early 2020s). In the study overall: Participants received two doses of either the BNT162b2 or the mRNA-1273 mRNA SARS-CoV-2 vaccine. Altogether, nine to ten COVID-19 convalescent patients and a handful of SARS-CoV-2-naive healthy vaccine recipients made up the full study. In the study, cultures from other donors were sequenced using the Oncomine TCR Beta short-read assay on an Illumina iSeq 100. In both COVID-19 convalescent patients and infection-naive vaccine recipients, the study compared SARS-CoV-2 spike-specific CD4+ TCR repertoires from before mRNA vaccination with those from after it. The investigation overall reported the following: At late post-vaccination timepoints, both infection-induced and vaccine-induced clones showed marked clonal contraction, consistent with waning T cell responses. Only a small number of convalescent patients were included, and no early post-infection timepoints were available, which limited the study. In healthy vaccine recipients, vaccine-induced clones were almost all SARS-CoV-2 mono-reactive, with only 1 of 255 being cross-reactive with common cold coronaviruses.

There are 14 amino acids in the CDR3, from cysteine to phenylalanine inclusive. Just CDR3 DNA is preserved here, 42 bases in frame from base 1. Taken from the germline V gene (reference sequence), the CDR1 and CDR2 loops are LGHDT and YNNKEL. V ends up 8 bases short and J 0 bases short, with an unmatched junction base count of 4. In the ViraFEST assay, PBMC were stimulated with viral peptide pools, and TCR sequencing was then used to find antigen-specific CD4+ T cell clonotypes based on their expansion. After less than 13 days of culture, CD4+ T cells were isolated with the EasySep CD4+ T cell isolation kit. None of the healthy vaccine recipients had a prior SARS-CoV-2 infection, which was confirmed by nucleocapsid antibody tests that came back negative both before and after vaccination. Each well held roughly 2.2 million PBMC cultured in IMDM containing around 5.1% human AB serum, 9 to 10 IU/ml IL-2 and gentamicin, along with around 9.1 ug/ml peptides. Half of the culture medium was replaced with fresh IL-2-containing medium on days 3 and 7. Each peptide stimulation condition was cultured in triplicate wells unless otherwise noted. Using Ficoll-Paque Plus gradient centrifugation, PBMC were separated from whole blood and then either used fresh or cryopreserved at -140C. The overlapping peptide pools covered the spike proteins of SARS-CoV-2 as well as those of the common cold coronaviruses HCoV-NL63, HCoV-OC43 and HCoV-229E. The QIAamp micro DNA kit was used to extract genomic DNA from the cultured CD4+ T cells.

This clone came up a few times. Its specific antigen is unknown. No much larger clone exists at a distance of one base, and base qualities are not known. Libraries came from the immunoSEQ multiplex PCR assay. DNA from the cultured and isolated CD4+ T cells underwent TCR beta CDR3 sequencing. Per the original workflow: Non-productive TCR sequences were removed and reads were trimmed to the CDR3 region, keeping CDR3s of at least 7 amino acids. Antigen-specific clonotypes were identified with the MANAFEST web app by comparing expansion in peptide wells against reference cultures. Positive clones required FDR<0.05 expansion versus reference and all other wells, odds ratio above 5, and frequency above 0.1% in two replicate wells. A clonotype was called cross-reactive if it was significantly expanded both in SARS-CoV-2 spike wells and in at least one common cold coronavirus spike condition. CDR3 similarity was assessed by Levenshtein distance using the stringdist R package, and unrooted trees were constructed with ape in R 3.6.1. TCRdb's version of the immuneACCESS table is confined to in-frame rearrangements and falls short of the full clone set. An unresolved V gene accounts for under half of the shortfall where checked; the remainder is of unknown origin. The V and J calls and the clone size are those of that table, but D and trimming were determined from the DNA. For this sample there are under 85,000 clones; around 74% appear just once. In total, the top ten clones hold about 1.7% of the sample.

The sequences come from CD4+ T cells from PBMCs cultured with HCoV-229E spike peptides, collected before COVID-19 vaccination. What this sample's cell subset or site label stands for: HCoV-229E spike overlapping peptide pool stimulation. The source is a human donor who received a COVID-19 vaccine. The sequence joins TRBV3-1 (or the pseudogene TRBV3-2) to TRBJ1-3, with 7 junctional bases fitting TRBD1. DNA sequence: TGTGCCAGCGTCAACAGGGGCTCTGGAAACACCATATATTTT. Translated, it reads CASVNRGSGNTIYF.